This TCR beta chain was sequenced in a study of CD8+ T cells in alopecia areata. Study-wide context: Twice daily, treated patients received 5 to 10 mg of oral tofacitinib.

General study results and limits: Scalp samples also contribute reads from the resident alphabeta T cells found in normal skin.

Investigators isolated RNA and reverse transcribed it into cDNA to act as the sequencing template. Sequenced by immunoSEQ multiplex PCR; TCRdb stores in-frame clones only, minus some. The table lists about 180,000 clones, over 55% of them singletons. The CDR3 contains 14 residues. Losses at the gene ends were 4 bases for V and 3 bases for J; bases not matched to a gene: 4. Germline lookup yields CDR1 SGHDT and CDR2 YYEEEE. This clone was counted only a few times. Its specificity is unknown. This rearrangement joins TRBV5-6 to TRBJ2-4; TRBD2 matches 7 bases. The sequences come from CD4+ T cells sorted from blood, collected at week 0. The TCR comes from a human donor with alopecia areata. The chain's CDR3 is CASSRRDYKNIQYF. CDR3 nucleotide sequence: TGTGCCAGCAGCCGACGGGACTACAAAAACATTCAGTACTTC.